This T cell receptor (beta chain) is drawn from a study of Japanese encephalitis immunity and Zika vaccine responses. The study, taken as a whole, reports: Each participant's samples clustered together, with no shared TCRs suggested. CD8 T cell responses to ZIKV peptide pools were very low.

Each CDR3 protein is one row after TCRdb ran MiXCR on the 5' RACE reads. Seen here are 300 to 400 distinct CDR3 sequences, about 7.8% observed once, and the top ten hold 72%. V dropped 2 bases and J dropped 0 bases, with 7 bases sitting between them. The CDR3 consists of 15 residues. Germline lookup yields CDR1 SGHTA and CDR2 FQGNSA. This clonotype has a count of ten or more. CFSE-labeled PBMCs were cultured around six days with peptide pools, each at 1 ug/mL. The sort collected unfixed, live, CD56-CD19-CD16-CD3+CD4+ CFSE-low proliferating CD4 T cells. The genes are TRBV7-2 and TRBJ1-4; no definite D call. This material consisted of antigen-activated CD4+ T cells from blood, cultured, taken during a Zika inactivated vaccine study. The sequence derives from an adult man who received an inactivated Zika virus vaccine. The CDR3 nucleotides are TGTGCCAGCAGCTTAAGCCGAGCAACTAATGAAAAACTGTTTTTT. Its translation: CASSLSRATNEKLFF. Supplemented by reference TRBV7-2 and TRBJ1-4, the full variable domain reads GAGVSQSPSNKVTEKGKDVELRCDPISGHTALYWYRQSLGQGLEFLIYFQGNSAPDKSGLPSDRFSAERTGGSVSTLTIQRTQQEDSAVYLCASSLSRATNEKLFFGSGTQLSVL.